The TCR beta chain under discussion was sequenced for a study of CD8+ T cells in alopecia areata (dated by TCRdb to about 2018). Context from the whole study: Treated patients were enrolled in an open-label pilot trial of oral tofacitinib at 5 to 10 mg twice daily for moderate-to-severe alopecia areata. Tofacitinib was given for 6 to 18 months, followed by 6 months of follow-up off drug to assess delayed response and recurrence. For the treated patients, the SALT score, which quantifies what percentage of scalp surface area is affected, served as the measure of disease severity. In both human patients and the C3H/HeJ mouse model, the study applied high-throughput TCRbeta sequencing to look at T cell clonal expansion in alopecia areata. Scalp tissue and sorted CD4+ and CD8+ peripheral blood T cells from patchy and totalis/universalis alopecia areata patients and from healthy controls were covered by human TCRbeta sequencing. Tofacitinib-treated patients had biopsies at baseline and at 4 and 24 weeks of treatment, with a later scalp biopsy in several patients. Scalp clonality was compared among normal scalp (n=4), patchy alopecia areata scalp (n=8), and alopecia totalis/universalis scalp (n=8). RNA came from the PAXgene miRNA kit for fixed scalp, the miRNeasy kit for PBMCs, and the RNeasy kit for mouse skin. immunoSEQ multiplex PCR using 35 Vbeta forward primers and 13 Jbeta reverse primers was used to amplify TCRbeta CDR3 regions. The investigation overall reported the following: Shared TCR sequences between patients were less evident than in mice, which may be partly attributable to HLA diversity in the patient population. Because the treated cohort was small and had just a single nonresponder, larger studies are needed to establish links between baseline CD8+ expansion and response. Higher clonality and more expanded CD8+ clones were observed in lesional scalp than in normal scalp, particularly in alopecia totalis/universalis, a finding suggestive of antigenic drive. During tofacitinib treatment, many expanded lesional clones stuck around in both scalp and blood, and this persistence may partly explain why relapse happens after treatment is stopped. Resident alphabeta T cells in normal human skin are also sequenced, complicating scalp TCR repertoire analysis, unlike mouse skin dominated by gammadelta T cells. Tofacitinib significantly lowered scalp clonality and the number of expanded CD8+ clones among the top 100 scalp clones.

Libraries were made using the immunoSEQ multiplex PCR assay. To provide template for TCR sequencing, every sample had RNA extracted and reverse transcribed into cDNA. SuperScript III was used for first-strand cDNA synthesis, primed with a 2:1 mix of oligo-dT and random hexamers. A synthetic immune receptor repertoire was used to measure amplification bias, and any remaining bias was corrected computationally. In the source study's methods: Raw reads were preprocessed for error removal, and CDR3 was defined according to IMGT conventions as running from the conserved cysteine to phenylalanine. Clonality was computed by normalizing Shannon entropy by log2 of the number of productive unique TCRs and subtracting the result from 1. CD4 or CD8 identity of scalp clones was inferred by cross-referencing scalp TCRbeta sequences with sorted blood CD4 and CD8 repertoires. TCRdb carries this immuneACCESS record with in-frame sequences only. Its versions omit some clonotypes, under half of them owing to an unresolved V gene in the studies checked, with the rest unexplained. Clonal size and the V and J genes are those of that table, whereas D and trimming came from the DNA. The sample table records about 180,000 clones; 51% of these occur just once. The top ten constitute around 10% of the sample.

The CDR1 and CDR2 encoded by the germline V gene are SGHRS and YFSETQ. From cysteine to phenylalanine, the CDR3 is 16 amino acids long. Only the CDR3 DNA stays, 48 bases, in frame from base 1. Trimmed from V: 0 bases; trimmed from J: 3 bases; junction bases lacking a gene match: 5. The treatment or condition label on this specimen signifies: oral pan-JAK inhibitor, 5-10 mg twice daily. Lesional scalp punch biopsies and peripheral blood were obtained from alopecia areata patients. After PBMCs were isolated by density centrifugation and stained for CD3, CD4 and CD8, a FACSAria was used to sort CD4+ and CD8+ T cells. The table lists this clone with a count of one. The clone's antigen remains unknown. No base-level quality is on record; no much larger clone is a single base apart.

Material: CD8+ T cells sorted from blood, obtained at week 52, from a patient treated with tofacitinib. In this chain, TRBV5-1 is recombined with TRBJ2-2; 7 central bases correspond to TRBD2. This receptor was obtained from a human donor with alopecia areata. The CDR3 region has the sequence CASSLDRAGYTGELFF. Read as DNA, the sequence is TGCGCCAGCAGCTTGGATCGAGCGGGATACACCGGGGAGCTGTTTTTT.